Many counts were recorded for the clone carrying this TCR beta chain. Amplified TCR beta CDR3 regions derived from RNA transcripts. The HTBI primer set drove a first-round RT-PCR of the TCR CDR3. TCRdb processed the multiplex PCR reads anew with MiXCR; each CDR3 protein has one entry. The sample shows approximately 600,000 distinct CDR3 sequences, around 16% of them seen only once. These data are taken from a study of T cells in Graves' hyperthyroidism and ophthalmopathy. CDR1 SGHVS and CDR2 FQNEAQ come from the germline V gene. CDR3 length equals 14 residues. V was shortened by 6 bases and J by 8 bases, with 20 bases between the two germline ends.

Input material: blood. The chain links TRBV7-8 to TRBJ2-7; D unclear. The sequence derives from a woman in her twenties or thirties with Graves' hyperthyroidism. This CDR3 is CASRSNPTHSQQYF. The DNA of the CDR3 is TGTGCCAGCAGATCAAACCCTACGCACAGCCAGCAGTACTTC.